The next 8 T cell receptor beta chains were all read from a single sample in a study of T cell responses to AZD1222 COVID-19 vaccine. Some clones are missing from TCRdb's copy, which holds only in-frame ones; the method was immunoSEQ multiplex PCR. This table holds more than 110,000 clones, around nine tenths found once. The specimen was peripheral blood, collected on day 0 of AZD1222 vaccination. The receptors here all came from an adult in good health.

This clone was detected a few times. The chain combines TRBV11-2 with TRBJ1-2; TRBD1 matches at 9 bases. The junction had 2 bases not matched to a gene; V was cut back by 5 bases and J by 4 bases. Looked up from germline, CDR1 is SGHAT and CDR2 is FQNNGV. The CDR3 covers 13 residues. This CDR3 is CASSPTGGYGYTF. CDR3 coding DNA: TGTGCCAGCAGCCCGACAGGGGGCTATGGCTACACCTTC.

This chain connects TRBV28 to TRBJ1-1; D possibly corresponds to TRBD1 (5 bases). With 11 bases removed from V and 5 bases from J, the gap between germline ends came to 21 bases. The CDR3 runs 14 residues. Germline V gene data show CDR1 as MDHEN and CDR2 as SYDVKM. CDR3 amino acids: CACEGRAGRTEAFF. In DNA, the CDR3 is TGTGCCTGCGAGGGGAGGGCAGGGAGGACTGAAGCTTTCTTT. Looking up the rest from reference TRBV28 and TRBJ1-1 gives the full variable domain: DVKVTQSSRYLVKRTGEKVFLECVQDMDHENMFWYRQDPGLGLRLIYFSYDVKMKEKGDIPEGYSVSREKKERFSLILESASTNQTSMYLCACEGRAGRTEAFFGQGTRLTVV.

This clone showed up just once. V and J are TRBV29-1 and TRBJ1-2, with 9 bases that match TRBD1. The CDR3 runs to 14 residues. J lost 1 base, V lost 6 bases, and 6 bases had no gene match. Germline V lookup: CDR1 SQVTM, CDR2 ANQGSEA. The CDR3 DNA sequence: TGCAGCGTAACAGGGACAGGGCGTAACTATGGCTACACCTTC. Translating gives CSVTGTGRNYGYTF.

This sequence joins TRBV19 and TRBJ1-5; D perhaps matches TRBD1 (5 bases). Germline V CDR1 and CDR2: LNHDA, SQIVND (reference sequence). This CDR3 has 15 residues. Trimming took 8 bases from V and 3 from J, leaving 17 bases between them. The chain's CDR3 is CASDIKGRTNQPQHF. CDR3 sequence (DNA): TGTGCCAGTGATATCAAGGGGCGCACCAATCAGCCCCAGCATTTT.

The sample holds one count of this clone. The V call is TRBV24-1, the J call TRBJ2-7; 7 bases are shared with TRBD1. This CDR3 has 12 amino acids. V was clipped by 10 bases and J by 5 bases; unmatched bases: 7. Germline-derived CDR1 and CDR2 are KGHDR and SFDVKD. The CDR3 sequence is CATGDSRDEQYF. The CDR3 DNA sequence: TGTGCCACAGGGGACAGCCGAGACGAGCAGTACTTC.

In this sample, this clone turned up once. The chain couples TRBV5-1 to TRBJ2-1; 10 bases align to TRBD2. There are 16 residues in the CDR3. The trim removed 0 bases at V and 6 bases at J, leaving 6 bases unmatched. Looked up from germline, CDR1 is SGHRS and CDR2 is YFSETQ. Here the CDR3 reads CASSLGLLAGGNEQFF. CDR3 nucleotides: TGCGCCAGCAGCTTGGGCCTGTTAGCGGGAGGCAATGAGCAGTTCTTC.

This rearrangement joins TRBV6-6 to TRBJ2-3; the D gene is possibly TRBD2 (5 bases). Trimming removed 5 bases from V and 0 bases from J, with 21 bases in between. CDR3 length: 18 residues. Germline loops: CDR1 MNHNY, CDR2 SVGAGI (reference sequence). As DNA, the CDR3 is TGTGCCAGCAGTCCTACACTTCTAGCAGCATCTAGCACAGATACGCAGTATTTT. It translates to CASSPTLLAASSTDTQYF.

This chain connects TRBV19 to TRBJ2-3; 11 nucleotides line up with TRBD2. Germline V lookup: CDR1 LNHDA, CDR2 SQIVND (reference sequence). This CDR3 has 17 residues. V gave up 5 bases and J gave up 2 bases; unmatched junction bases: 9. CDR3 region: CASSSPGTSGNTDTQYF. The CDR3 DNA follows: TGTGCCAGTAGTTCGCCTGGGACTAGCGGAAACACAGATACGCAGTATTTT.